This entry lists 31 T cell receptor beta chains sequenced from one sample in a study of shared clonotypes between healthy human individuals. Here immunoSEQ multiplex PCR was the method, and the copy in TCRdb shows in-frame clones only, minus some. The sample holds about 650,000 clones; 95% are singletons and the top ten take 0.09% to 0.13%. Naive CD8 cells, CD45RO-negative and positively selected for CCR7, excluded terminally differentiated effector memory CD45RA+ cells. The sequenced sample was naive CD8+ T cells sorted from blood. The receptors shown here come from a woman under 40 in good health.

CDR3 DNA: TGTGCCAGCAGCTCCAGGGGGGGTCGCACTGAAGCTTTCTTT. It translates to CASSSRGGRTEAFF. This sequence joins TRBV7-6 and TRBJ1-1; 7 positions agree with TRBD1. The CDR3 is 14 amino acids. Trimming took 4 bases from V and 4 from J; bases not matched to a gene: 6. CDR1 is SGHVS and CDR2 is FNYEAQ in the germline V gene.

The V call is TRBV15, the J call TRBJ1-2; a possible D gene is TRBD1 (5 bases). Deletions cut 3 bases from V and 4 bases from J, with 15 bases between. This CDR3 spans 15 amino acids. The germline CDR1 and CDR2 sequences are LNHNV and YYDKDF (reference sequence). As DNA, the CDR3 is TGTGCCACCAGCAGCGGGGAGGGGCGCCCCTATGGCTACACCTTC. Its translation is CATSSGEGRPYGYTF.

The chain combines TRBV11-2 with TRBJ2-7; TRBD2 matches at 14 bases. V trimming: 5 bases; J trimming: 4 bases; junction bases outside the gene matches: 7. Germline assignment: CDR1 SGHAT and CDR2 FQNNGV. The CDR3 totals 16 residues. CDR3 DNA sequence: TGTGCCAGCAGCCCCCGGACTAGCGGGAGGAAATACGAGCAGTACTTC. Amino acids: CASSPRTSGRKYEQYF.

This chain uses TRBV19 with TRBJ2-1; 8 bases are a match to TRBD2. This CDR3 comprises 14 residues. The germline gives CDR1 LNHDA, CDR2 SQIVND (reference sequence). V lost 5 bases, J lost 4 bases, and 4 bases stayed unmatched. The CDR3 loop reads CASSYGLAYNEQFF. CDR3 bases: TGTGCCAGTAGTTACGGACTAGCTTACAATGAGCAGTTCTTC.

Points on this clone: The sample carries other DNA sequences with the same CDR3. The chain recombines TRBV29-1 with TRBJ1-2, with D uncertain. The CDR3 runs to 11 residues. From germline, CDR1 is SQVTM and CDR2 ANQGSEA. Here the CDR3 reads CSTLGNYGYTF. The CDR3 DNA follows: TGCAGTACACTTGGAAACTATGGCTACACCTTC. The full variable domain, rest sourced from reference TRBV29-1 and TRBJ1-2, is SAVISQKPSRDICQRGTSLTIQCQVDSQVTMMFWYRQQPGQSLTLIATANQGSEATYESGFVIDKFPISRPNLTFSTLTVSNMSPEDSSIYLCSTLGNYGYTFGSGTRLTVV.

This clone was found a few times. The chain couples TRBV4-1 to TRBJ1-5; D is unclear. V was cut by 3 bases and J by 7 bases, with 13 bases left in between. The CDR3 length is 14 residues. In germline, CDR1 is MGHRA, CDR2 YSYEKL. The CDR3 coding sequence is TGCGCCAGCAGCCAGGGTGGGGTGAGGCAGCCCCAGCATTTT. The encoded protein is CASSQGGVRQPQHF.

With respect to this clone: This sample includes further DNA sequences coding for the same CDR3. V gene TRBV13 combines with J gene TRBJ2-7, with TRBD1 as a possible D gene (5 bases). The V gene lost 5 bases and the J gene lost 0 bases, with 8 bases spanning the gap. Germline lookup yields CDR1 PRHDT and CDR2 FYEKMQ (reference sequence). This CDR3 is 13 amino acids long. The CDR3, as DNA: TGTGCCAGCAGCCCAGACAGCTCCTACGAGCAGTACTTC. Protein: CASSPDSSYEQYF.

The V call is TRBV9, the J call TRBJ2-1; D is possibly TRBD2 (6 bases). In germline, CDR1 is SGDLS, CDR2 YYNGEE. CDR3 length: 15 residues. The V end lost 0 bases, the J end lost 3 bases, and 10 bases lay between the germline ends. CDR3 DNA sequence: TGTGCCAGCAGCGTAGCGGGAGATCGCTACAATGAGCAGTTCTTC. Translated, it gives CASSVAGDRYNEQFF.

The chain joins TRBV28 to TRBJ2-3; D is unresolved. The germline V and J ends were trimmed by 3 bases and 2 bases, with 12 bases remaining between them. CDR3 length: 15 amino acids. Germline CDR1 MDHEN, CDR2 SYDVKM. CDR3 sequence reads: CASSFNLSLTDTQYF. CDR3 in DNA: TGTGCCAGCAGTTTCAATCTCTCCCTCACAGATACGCAGTATTTT.

Points on this clone: This CDR3 is also generated by other DNA sequences in the sample. The chain recombines TRBV19 with TRBJ2-7; D not certain. Germline-derived CDR1 and CDR2 are LNHDA and SQIVND (reference sequence). The CDR3 is made up of 13 amino acids. V gave up 1 base and J gave up 1 base, with 5 bases separating them. The DNA for the CDR3 is TGTGCCAGTAGTATAGGTTTGTCCTACGAGCAGTACTTC. It translates to CASSIGLSYEQYF. The full variable domain, its missing parts supplied by reference TRBV19 and TRBJ2-7, is DGGITQSPKYLFRKEGQNVTLSCEQNLNHDAMYWYRQDPGQGLRLIYYSQIVNDFQKGDIAEGYSVSREKKESFPLTVTSAQKNPTAFYLCASSIGLSYEQYFGPGTRLTVT.

CDR3 sequence reads: CASRRESGEQYF. In DNA, the CDR3 is TGTGCCAGCAGGCGGGAGTCGGGTGAGCAGTACTTC. The J gene is TRBJ2-7, the V gene TRBV6-1, with 7 bases that match TRBD2. Looked up from germline, CDR1 is MNHNS and CDR2 is SASEGT. V was pared by 6 bases and J by 7 bases, with 6 bases of the junction left unmatched. CDR3 length: 12 residues.

In its sample, this clone was seen once. This chain connects TRBV27 to TRBJ2-1; 8 nucleotides agree with TRBD2. Germline V lookup: CDR1 MNHEY, CDR2 SMNVEV (reference sequence). Trimming cost V 6 bases and J 8 bases; bases outside gene matches: 18. This CDR3 has 17 residues. CDR3: CASSSPWGGAGAYEQFF. CDR3 DNA sequence: TGTGCCAGCAGCAGCCCCTGGGGGGGAGCGGGAGCGTATGAGCAGTTCTTC.

In regard to this clone: Other DNA sequences in this sample translate to the same CDR3. The chain recombines TRBV6-5 with TRBJ1-4; 10 bases line up with TRBD1. The CDR3 is 15 residues long. Germline V gene data show CDR1 as MNHEY and CDR2 as SVGAGI. J was trimmed by 7 bases and V by 5 bases; bases with no gene match: 7. The CDR3 loop reads CASSPWTGGSEKLFF. The CDR3 bases are TGTGCCAGCAGTCCGTGGACAGGGGGTAGTGAAAAACTGTTTTTT.

The genes are TRBV28 and TRBJ2-1; 8 bases are a match to TRBD1. The germline V gene encodes CDR1 MDHEN and CDR2 SYDVKM. The V gene end was trimmed by 5 bases and the J gene end by 3 bases; junction bases not matched to a gene: 6. The CDR3 loop spans 15 amino acids. The CDR3 here is CASSTSGQDYNEQFF. CDR3 coding DNA: TGTGCCAGCAGTACCTCGGGACAGGACTACAATGAGCAGTTCTTC.

This clone was counted a single time. V is TRBV13 and J is TRBJ2-3; 7 bases fit TRBD1. The CDR3 totals 15 residues. V gave up 5 bases and J gave up 11 bases; unmatched junction bases: 16. Germline loops: CDR1 PRHDT, CDR2 FYEKMQ (reference sequence). The DNA for the CDR3 is TGTGCCAGCAGCCCCAACCTATTGACAGGGAGCGAGCAGTATTTT. It translates to CASSPNLLTGSEQYF.

This chain links TRBV30 with TRBJ1-5, with D hard to call. The CDR3 consists of 12 residues. Germline V gene data show CDR1 as GTSNPN and CDR2 as SVGIG (reference sequence). The ends were cut back, 6 bases at V and 4 bases at J, with 10 bases in the middle. CDR3 loop: CACCRSNQPQHF. The CDR3, as DNA: TGTGCCTGTTGCCGGTCAAATCAGCCCCAGCATTTT.

This clone showed up just once. The chain employs TRBV9 and TRBJ1-1, with D possibly TRBD1 on 5 matching bases. The germline V gene has CDR1 SGDLS and CDR2 YYNGEE. The CDR3 runs 14 residues. V gave up 4 bases and J gave up 6 bases, with 16 bases separating them. In nucleotides, the CDR3 is TGTGCCAGCAGCCCGGGGGACGTCCGCCCTGAAGCTTTCTTT. Protein: CASSPGDVRPEAFF.

In this sample, this clone turned up once. V usage is TRBV2 and J usage is TRBJ2-1, with D hard to call. Germline CDR1 is SNHLY and CDR2 is FYNNEI. The CDR3 covers 10 residues. V lost 3 bases and J lost 12, with 6 bases in between. The CDR3 DNA reads TGTGCCAGCAGTGATTCTGCGCAGTTCTTC. It translates to CASSDSAQFF.

In nucleotides, the CDR3 is TGCGCCAGCAGCCAACGACTAGCGGACGAGCAGTACTTC. Protein product: CASSQRLADEQYF. This chain joins TRBV4-1 and TRBJ2-7; 9 bases map to TRBD2. This CDR3 comprises 13 residues. Germline V gives CDR1 MGHRA, CDR2 YSYEKL. Trimming cost V 2 bases and J 5 bases; bases outside gene matches: 1.

CDR3 residues: CASSGDMSYEQYF. In DNA, the CDR3 is TGCGCCAGCAGTGGGGACATGTCCTACGAGCAGTACTTC. The chain employs TRBV10-1 and TRBJ2-7, with a weak D call TRBD1 (6 bases). Germline-derived CDR1 and CDR2 are WNHNN and SYGVQD (reference sequence). The CDR3 loop spans 13 amino acids. The V end lost 4 bases, the J end lost 1 base, and 8 bases lay between the germline ends.

V and J are TRBV28 and TRBJ2-7, with a possible D match to TRBD2 (5 bases). This CDR3 has 14 amino acids. CDR1 and CDR2 (germline): MDHEN, SYDVKM. V lost 6 bases and J lost 4, with 16 bases in between. In DNA form, the CDR3 reads TGTGCCAGCAGGGCTAGCCACTCCGGGTACGAGCAGTACTTC. This codes for CASRASHSGYEQYF. The whole variable domain, filled in from reference TRBV28 and TRBJ2-7, reads DVKVTQSSRYLVKRTGEKVFLECVQDMDHENMFWYRQDPGLGLRLIYFSYDVKMKEKGDIPEGYSVSREKKERFSLILESASTNQTSMYLCASRASHSGYEQYFGPGTRLTVT.

In its sample, this clone was seen once. The gene calls are TRBV6-5 and TRBJ1-5; 7 bases match TRBD1. Germline assignment: CDR1 MNHEY and CDR2 SVGAGI. Trimming cost V 6 bases and J 6 bases; bases outside gene matches: 8. CDR3 size: 14 residues. This chain's CDR3 is CASSPDRVGQPQHF. CDR3 coding DNA: TGTGCCAGCAGCCCAGACAGGGTCGGTCAGCCCCAGCATTTT.

This clone was found once. The V and J genes are TRBV28 and TRBJ2-5; 7 positions agree with TRBD1. The J call may be in error: the DNA end matches TRBJ2-7 better. This CDR3 has 14 residues. The germline CDR1 and CDR2 sequences are MDHEN and SYDVKM. The CDR3 here is CASSLMGQYYEQYF. The DNA of the CDR3 is TGTGCCAGCAGTTTAATGGGACAGTACTACGAGCAGTACTTC.

This rearrangement joins TRBV6-5 to TRBJ1-2, with 9 bases matching TRBD1. Germline V lookup: CDR1 MNHEY, CDR2 SVGAGI. Trimming removed 4 bases from V and 4 bases from J; junction bases left unmatched: 7. The CDR3 spans 15 residues. CDR3 loop: CASSSADRGGYGYTF. CDR3 sequence (DNA): TGTGCCAGCAGTTCCGCGGACAGGGGCGGCTATGGCTACACCTTC.

This rearrangement joins TRBV14 to TRBJ2-1; 10 bases map to TRBD2. Trimming removed 2 bases from V and 0 bases from J; junction bases left unmatched: 10. CDR1 and CDR2 from the germline V gene are SGHDN and FVKESK. There are 19 residues in the CDR3. CDR3 in amino acids: CASSQFLAGEANSYNEQFF. The CDR3 coding sequence is TGTGCCAGCAGCCAATTTCTAGCGGGAGAAGCCAACTCCTACAATGAGCAGTTCTTC.

The chain carries TRBV6-5 and TRBJ1-1, with a tentative D call TRBD1 (5 bases). Germline-derived CDR1 and CDR2 are MNHEY and SVGAGI. CDR3 length: 14 amino acids. Trimming shortened V by 6 bases and J by 0 bases, and 11 bases separated the two germline ends. The CDR3 loop reads CASRRDGMNTEAFF. The CDR3 nucleotides read TGTGCCAGCAGGAGGGACGGTATGAACACTGAAGCTTTCTTT.

J is TRBJ2-1 and V is TRBV13; D unresolved. The CDR3 runs 14 residues. The germline gives CDR1 PRHDT, CDR2 FYEKMQ (reference sequence). The V and J ends lost 5 bases and 9 bases respectively, with 17 bases between them. The CDR3 sequence: CASSLRTRWTEQFF. The CDR3 region has the DNA TGTGCCAGCAGCCTAAGGACCCGCTGGACTGAGCAGTTCTTC.

The chain uses TRBV28 and TRBJ2-7; possible D gene TRBD1, 6 bases. Trimming left V 8 bases short and J 4 bases short, with 12 bases between. CDR1 and CDR2 (germline): MDHEN, SYDVKM. The CDR3 spans 12 residues. The CDR3 bases are TGTGCCAGCGGGGACACTCTATACGAGCAGTACTTC. Its translation is CASGDTLYEQYF.

The chain links TRBV10-2 to TRBJ2-2, with 11 nucleotides matching TRBD2. CDR1 and CDR2 from the germline V gene are WSHSY and SAAADI. V dropped 2 bases and J dropped 1; count of bases not matched to a gene: 3. The CDR3 spans 17 residues. The CDR3 reads CASSEPGLAGNTGELFF. CDR3 nucleotide sequence: TGCGCCAGCAGTGAGCCCGGACTAGCGGGGAACACCGGGGAGCTGTTTTTT.

The chain employs TRBV13 and TRBJ2-1; 7 nucleotides line up with TRBD2. The CDR3 loop spans 12 amino acids. V was pared by 5 bases and J by 10 bases, with 5 bases of the junction left unmatched. Germline V gives CDR1 PRHDT, CDR2 FYEKMQ (reference sequence). CDR3 bases: TGTGCCAGCAGCCCCACTAGCGTCGAGCAGTTCTTC. Translation gives CASSPTSVEQFF. Looking up the rest from reference TRBV13 and TRBJ2-1 gives the full variable domain: AAGVIQSPRHLIKEKRETATLKCYPIPRHDTVYWYQQGPGQDPQFLISFYEKMQSDKGSIPDRFSAQQFSDYHSELNMSSLELGDSALYFCASSPTSVEQFFGPGTRLTVL.

This clone has a single count. The chain employs TRBV11-1 and TRBJ1-1; weak D call: TRBD1 (5 bases). The CDR3 spans 12 residues. In germline, CDR1 is SGHAT, CDR2 FQDESV (reference sequence). The V and J ends lost 1 base and 10 bases respectively, with 10 bases between them. CDR3: CASSLGLQGAFF. CDR3 nucleotide sequence: TGTGCCAGCAGCTTAGGACTCCAGGGAGCTTTCTTT.